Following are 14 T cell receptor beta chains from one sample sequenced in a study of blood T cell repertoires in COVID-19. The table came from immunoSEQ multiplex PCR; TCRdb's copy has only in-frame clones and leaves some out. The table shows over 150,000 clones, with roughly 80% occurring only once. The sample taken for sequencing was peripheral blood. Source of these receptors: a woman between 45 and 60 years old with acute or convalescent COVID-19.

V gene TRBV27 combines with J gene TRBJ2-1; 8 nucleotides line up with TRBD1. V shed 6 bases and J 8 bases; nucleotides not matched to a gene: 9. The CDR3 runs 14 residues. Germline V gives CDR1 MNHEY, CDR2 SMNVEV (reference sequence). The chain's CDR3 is CASRILDREDEQFF. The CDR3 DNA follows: TGTGCCAGCAGAATCCTGGACAGGGAGGATGAGCAGTTCTTC.

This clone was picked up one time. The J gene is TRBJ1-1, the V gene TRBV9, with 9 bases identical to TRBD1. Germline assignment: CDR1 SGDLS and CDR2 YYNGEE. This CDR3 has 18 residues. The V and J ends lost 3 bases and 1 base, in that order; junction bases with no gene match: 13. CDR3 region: CASSAGQGRARSNTEAFF. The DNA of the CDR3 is TGTGCCAGCAGCGCCGGACAGGGGAGGGCGAGGTCGAACACTGAAGCTTTCTTT.

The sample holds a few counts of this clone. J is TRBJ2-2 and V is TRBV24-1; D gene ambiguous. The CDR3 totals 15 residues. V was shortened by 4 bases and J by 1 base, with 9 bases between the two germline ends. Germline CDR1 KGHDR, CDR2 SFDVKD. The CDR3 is CATSEQSVNTGELFF. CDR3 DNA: TGTGCCACCAGTGAGCAGTCAGTGAACACCGGGGAGCTGTTTTTT.

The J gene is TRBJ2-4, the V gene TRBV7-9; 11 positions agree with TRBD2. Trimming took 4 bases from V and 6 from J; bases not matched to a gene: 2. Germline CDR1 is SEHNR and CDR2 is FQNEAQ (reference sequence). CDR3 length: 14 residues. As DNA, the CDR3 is TGTGCCAGCAGCTCCACTAGCGGGAGAAACATTCAGTACTTC. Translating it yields CASSSTSGRNIQYF. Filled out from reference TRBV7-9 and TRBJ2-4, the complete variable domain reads DTGVSQNPRHKITKRGQNVTFRCDPISEHNRLYWYRQTLGQGPEFLTYFQNEAQLEKSRLLSDRFSAERPKGSFSTLEIQRTEQGDSAMYLCASSSTSGRNIQYFGAGTRLSVL.

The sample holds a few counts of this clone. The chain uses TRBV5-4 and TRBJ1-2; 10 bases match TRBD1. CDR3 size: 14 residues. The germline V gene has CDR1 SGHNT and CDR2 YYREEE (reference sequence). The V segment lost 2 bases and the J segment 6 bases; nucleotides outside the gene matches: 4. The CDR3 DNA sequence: TGTGCCAGCAGCTTCCCCGGGACAGGGGATGGCTACACCTTC. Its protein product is CASSFPGTGDGYTF.

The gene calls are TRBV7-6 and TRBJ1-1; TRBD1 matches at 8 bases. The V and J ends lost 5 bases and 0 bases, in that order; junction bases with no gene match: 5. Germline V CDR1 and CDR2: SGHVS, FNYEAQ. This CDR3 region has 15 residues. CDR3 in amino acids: CASSLRTGMNTEAFF. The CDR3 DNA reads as TGTGCCAGCAGCCTTAGGACAGGGATGAACACTGAAGCTTTCTTT.

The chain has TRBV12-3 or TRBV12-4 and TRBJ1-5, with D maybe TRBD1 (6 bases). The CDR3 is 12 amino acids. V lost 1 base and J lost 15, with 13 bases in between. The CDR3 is CASSLGETGGHF. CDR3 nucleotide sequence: TGTGCCAGCAGTTTAGGGGAGACAGGAGGGCATTTT.

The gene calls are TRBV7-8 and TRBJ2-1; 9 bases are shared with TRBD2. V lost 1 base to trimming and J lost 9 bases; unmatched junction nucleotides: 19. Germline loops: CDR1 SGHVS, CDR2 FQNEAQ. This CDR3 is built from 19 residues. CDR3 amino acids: CASSLGVAGASGGFSEQFF. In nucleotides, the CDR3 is TGTGCCAGCAGCTTAGGAGTAGCGGGAGCATCAGGAGGTTTCAGTGAGCAGTTCTTC.

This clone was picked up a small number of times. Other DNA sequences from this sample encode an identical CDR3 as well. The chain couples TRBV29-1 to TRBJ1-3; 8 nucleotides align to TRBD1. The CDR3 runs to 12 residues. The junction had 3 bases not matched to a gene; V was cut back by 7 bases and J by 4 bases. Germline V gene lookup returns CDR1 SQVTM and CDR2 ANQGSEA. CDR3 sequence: CSAWTGGNTIYF. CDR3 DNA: TGCAGCGCCTGGACAGGGGGAAACACCATATATTTT.

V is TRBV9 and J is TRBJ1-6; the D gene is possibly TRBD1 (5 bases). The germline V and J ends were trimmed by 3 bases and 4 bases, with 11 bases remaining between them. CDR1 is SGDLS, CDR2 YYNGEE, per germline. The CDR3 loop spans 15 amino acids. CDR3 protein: CASSADMSYNSPLHF. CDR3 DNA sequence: TGTGCCAGCAGCGCGGACATGAGTTATAATTCACCCCTCCACTTT.

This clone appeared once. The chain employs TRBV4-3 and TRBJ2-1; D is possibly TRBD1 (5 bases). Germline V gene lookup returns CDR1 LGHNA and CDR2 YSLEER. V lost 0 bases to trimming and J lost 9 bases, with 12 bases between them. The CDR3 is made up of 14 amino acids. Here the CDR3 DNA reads TGCGCCAGCAGCCAAGATTTAAGGGGCCTTGAGCAGTTCTTC. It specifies CASSQDLRGLEQFF.

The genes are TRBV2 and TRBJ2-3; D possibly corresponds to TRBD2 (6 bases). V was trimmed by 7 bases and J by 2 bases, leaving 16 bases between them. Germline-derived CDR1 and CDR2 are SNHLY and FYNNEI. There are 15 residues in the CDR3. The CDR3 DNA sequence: TGTGCCAGCACCGGGCAGGGACTTAACACAGATACGCAGTATTTT. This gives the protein CASTGQGLNTDTQYF.

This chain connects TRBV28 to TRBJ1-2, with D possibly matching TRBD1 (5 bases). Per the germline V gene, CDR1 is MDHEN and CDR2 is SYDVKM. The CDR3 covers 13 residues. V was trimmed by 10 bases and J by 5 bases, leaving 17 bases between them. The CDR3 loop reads CAIQGRSLYGYTF. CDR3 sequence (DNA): TGTGCCATCCAGGGTCGGAGTCTTTATGGCTACACCTTC.

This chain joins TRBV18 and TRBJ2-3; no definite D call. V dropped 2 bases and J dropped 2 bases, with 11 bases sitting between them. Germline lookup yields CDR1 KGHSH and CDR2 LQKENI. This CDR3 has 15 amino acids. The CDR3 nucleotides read TGTGCCAGCTCACCAGAGTATCTGAACACAGATACGCAGTATTTT. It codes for CASSPEYLNTDTQYF.